The clone carrying this T cell receptor (beta chain) was recorded a few times. The antigen is unknown. Reverse transcribed after extraction, RNA yielded cDNA as the sequencing template. Generated by immunoSEQ multiplex PCR, the TCRdb table keeps only in-frame clones and is missing some. This repertoire shows about 120,000 clones, 53% found once; its top ten account for just over 0.45%. Trimming took 3 bases from V and 4 from J; bases not matched to a gene: 2. CDR3 length equals 14 residues. Germline V gene data show CDR1 as SQVTM and CDR2 as ANQGSEA. The data are from a study of CD8+ T cells in alopecia areata. Study overall: Oral tofacitinib (5 to 10 mg twice daily) was administered to treated patients. Broader study findings: Clonality in the scalp and expanded CD8+ clones ranked among the top 100 were significantly decreased by tofacitinib. Lesional tissue from the scalp (especially in alopecia totalis/universalis) showed higher clonality than normal scalp.

The treatment was: oral pan-JAK inhibitor, 5-10 mg twice daily. Collected material from alopecia areata patients comprised lesional scalp punch biopsies and peripheral blood. This material consisted of CD4+ T cells sorted from blood, taken at week 4, from a patient treated with tofacitinib. This TCR derives from a human donor with alopecia areata. The chain carries TRBV29-1 and TRBJ2-2; 10 bases align to TRBD1. The CDR3 reads CSVERTGGTGELFF. DNA of the CDR3: TGCAGCGTTGAGAGGACAGGGGGCACCGGGGAGCTGTTTTTT.